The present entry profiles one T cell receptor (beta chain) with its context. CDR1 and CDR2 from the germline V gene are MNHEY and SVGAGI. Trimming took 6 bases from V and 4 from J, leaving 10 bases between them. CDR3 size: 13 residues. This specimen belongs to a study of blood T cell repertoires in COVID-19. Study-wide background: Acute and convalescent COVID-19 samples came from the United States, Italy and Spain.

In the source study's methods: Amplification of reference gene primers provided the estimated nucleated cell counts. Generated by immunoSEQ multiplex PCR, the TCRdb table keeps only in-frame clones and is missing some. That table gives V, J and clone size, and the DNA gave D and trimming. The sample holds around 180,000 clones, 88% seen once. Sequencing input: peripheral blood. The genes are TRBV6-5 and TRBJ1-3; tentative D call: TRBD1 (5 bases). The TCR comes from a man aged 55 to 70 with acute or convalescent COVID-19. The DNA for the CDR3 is TGTGCCAGCAGGCCTCGGACAGGAAACACCATATATTTT. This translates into CASRPRTGNTIYF.